A selection of T cell receptor beta chains follows, all from one sample in a study of graft-versus-host responses after intestinal transplantation. Generated by immunoSEQ multiplex PCR, the TCRdb table keeps only in-frame clones and is missing some. The sample has some 21,000 clones, 25% to 35% seen once. Material: alloreactive CD8+ T cells from a mixed lymphocyte reaction culture, obtained before intestinal transplant. The receptor set was obtained from a human patient who received an intestinal transplant. Both conserved end residues are part of each CDR3. D genes are given only for firm matches. Clone size is given for some rows only: seen once, a few or many times, or a class if the clone is expanded.

v_gene	d_gene	j_gene	len	abundance	CDR3aa	CDR3nt
TRBV9	NA	TRBJ2-1	15	NA	CASSVSGEKYNEQFF	TGTGCCAGCAGCGTATCAGGGGAAAAGTACAATGAGCAGTTCTTC
TRBV2	NA	TRBJ2-3	14	few	CASIISALTMTQYF	TGTGCCAGCATCATTAGCGCATTAACGATGACGCAGTATTTT
TRBV7-6	NA	TRBJ1-1	13	NA	CASSSPGNTEAFF	TGTGCCAGCAGCTCACCCGGGAACACTGAAGCTTTCTTT
TRBV7-3	NA	TRBJ2-2	15	NA	CASSFVGGNTGELFF	TGTGCCAGCAGCTTCGTAGGGGGGAACACCGGGGAGCTGTTTTTT
TRBV6-5	TRBD2	TRBJ2-7	13	few	CASSSAGVYEQYF	TGTGCCAGCAGTTCAGCGGGAGTCTACGAGCAGTACTTC
TRBV7-6	NA	TRBJ2-7	12	NA	CASSLAGVEQYF	TGTGCCAGCAGCCTAGCAGGGGTTGAGCAGTACTTC
TRBV5-1	TRBD2	TRBJ2-1	15	many	CASTSGTSGGNEQFF	TGCGCCAGCACCTCCGGGACTAGCGGGGGCAATGAGCAGTTCTTC
TRBV7-9	NA	TRBJ2-7	15	NA	CASSLNEDIGLEQYF	TGTGCCAGCAGCCTCAATGAAGATATCGGACTAGAGCAGTACTTC
TRBV13	NA	TRBJ1-4	12	NA	CASATTNEKLFF	TGTGCCAGCGCGACAACTAATGAAAAACTGTTTTTT
TRBV19	TRBD1	TRBJ1-6	15	NA	CASTKTGTGLAPLHF	TGTGCCAGTACTAAGACCGGGACAGGCTTAGCACCCCTCCACTTT
TRBV5-1	NA	TRBJ2-7	14	NA	CASSLDLRRHEQYF	TGCGCCAGCAGCTTGGATTTACGGCGGCACGAGCAGTACTTC
TRBV2	NA	TRBJ1-2	10	NA	CAGYNYGYTF	TGTGCCGGGTATAACTATGGCTACACCTTC
TRBV5-4	TRBD1	TRBJ2-7	16	medium-sized	CASSLGDRGRDAEQYF	TGTGCCAGCAGCTTGGGGGACAGGGGGCGAGACGCCGAGCAGTACTTC
TRBV27	TRBD1	TRBJ1-1	14	NA	CASSLSRGSTEAFF	TGTGCCAGCAGTTTAAGCAGGGGGAGCACTGAAGCTTTCTTT
TRBV7-6	NA	TRBJ2-5	14	NA	CASRREVRGETQYF	TGTGCCAGCCGCCGGGAAGTGAGGGGGGAGACCCAGTACTTC
TRBV4-1	NA	TRBJ1-2	14	NA	CASSHVAARHGYTF	TGCGCCAGCAGCCACGTGGCAGCGCGCCATGGCTACACCTTC
TRBV6-5	NA	TRBJ1-2	13	NA	CASRRGQAYGYTF	TGTGCCAGCCGTCGAGGCCAGGCCTATGGCTACACCTTC
TRBV6-5	NA	TRBJ1-4	16	NA	CASSYSYLATNEKLFF	TGTGCCAGCAGTTACTCGTACCTCGCAACTAATGAAAAACTGTTTTTT
TRBV19	TRBD1	TRBJ1-2	16	few	CASSIDDRGPNYGYTF	TGTGCCAGTAGTATAGACGACAGGGGGCCAAACTATGGCTACACCTTC
TRBV13	TRBD2	TRBJ2-3	16	NA	CASSLGLLAGGDTQYF	TGTGCCAGCAGCTTAGGCCTCCTAGCGGGAGGAGATACGCAGTATTTT
TRBV4-1	NA	TRBJ2-7	16	NA	CASSQVAGDYSYEQYF	TGCGCCAGCAGCCAAGTGGCCGGGGATTACTCCTACGAGCAGTACTTC
TRBV7-9	TRBD1	TRBJ1-2	16	NA	CASSFAGQDTDYGYTF	TGTGCCAGCAGCTTCGCCGGACAGGACACCGACTATGGCTACACCTTC
TRBV27	NA	TRBJ2-7	14	NA	CASSYGTSSYEQYF	TGTGCCAGCAGTTACGGGACGAGCTCCTACGAGCAGTACTTC
TRBV7-2	NA	TRBJ2-1	14	NA	CASSLGVSYNEQFF	TGTGCCAGCAGCTTAGGGGTTTCCTACAATGAGCAGTTCTTC
TRBV7-6	TRBD2	TRBJ2-2	18	NA	CASSLHAVITSGAGELFF	TGTGCCAGCAGCCTCCACGCGGTGATAACTAGCGGAGCCGGGGAGCTGTTTTTT
TRBV10-3	NA	TRBJ1-1	13	medium-sized	CAISDWPAPEAFF	TGTGCCATCAGTGATTGGCCGGCCCCAGAGGCTTTCTTT
TRBV7-9	NA	TRBJ2-1	15	once	CASSPPRDSPYEQFF	TGTGCCAGCAGCCCGCCCCGGGACTCCCCCTATGAGCAGTTCTTC
TRBV5-4	TRBD1	TRBJ2-7	16	few	CASSLSPDRISYEQYF	TGTGCCAGCAGCTTGTCTCCGGACAGGATTTCCTACGAGCAGTACTTC
TRBV9	TRBD1	TRBJ2-1	16	few	CASSVAGTGAFNEQFF	TGTGCCAGCAGCGTAGCGGGGACAGGGGCCTTCAATGAGCAGTTCTTC
TRBV11-2	NA	TRBJ2-1	16	NA	CASSLFPDSLNNEQFF	TGTGCCAGCAGCTTATTCCCGGACTCCCTGAACAATGAGCAGTTCTTC
TRBV11-1	TRBD1	TRBJ2-7	15	once	CASSLKGAPRYEQYF	TGTGCCAGCAGCTTGAAGGGGGCTCCTCGTTACGAGCAGTACTTC
TRBV7-6	TRBD1	TRBJ1-3	15	medium-sized	CASSLGQGAGNTIYF	TGTGCCAGCAGCTTAGGACAGGGGGCTGGAAACACCATATATTTT
TRBV13	TRBD2	TRBJ2-5	15	NA	CASSLGASGSETQYF	TGTGCCAGCAGCTTAGGGGCTAGCGGGAGTGAGACCCAGTACTTC